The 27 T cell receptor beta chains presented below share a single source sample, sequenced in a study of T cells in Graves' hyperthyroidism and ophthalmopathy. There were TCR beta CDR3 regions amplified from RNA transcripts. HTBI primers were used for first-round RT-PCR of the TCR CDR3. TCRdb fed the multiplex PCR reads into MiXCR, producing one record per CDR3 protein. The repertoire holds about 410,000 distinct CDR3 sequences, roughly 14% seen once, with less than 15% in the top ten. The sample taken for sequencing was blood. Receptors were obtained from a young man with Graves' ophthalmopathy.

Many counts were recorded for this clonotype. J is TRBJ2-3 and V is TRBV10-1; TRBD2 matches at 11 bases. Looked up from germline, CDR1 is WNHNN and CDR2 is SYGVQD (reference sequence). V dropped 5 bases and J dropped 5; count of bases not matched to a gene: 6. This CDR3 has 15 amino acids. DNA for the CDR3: TGCGCCAGCAGTCGAACTAGCGGGAGACGAGATACGCAGTATTTT. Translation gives CASSRTSGRRDTQYF.

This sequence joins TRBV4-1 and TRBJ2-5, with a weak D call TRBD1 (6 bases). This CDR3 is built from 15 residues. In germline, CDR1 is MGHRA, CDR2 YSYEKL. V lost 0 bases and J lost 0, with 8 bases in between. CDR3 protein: CASSQDRGYQETQYF. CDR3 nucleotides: TGCGCCAGCAGCCAAGATAGGGGGTACCAAGAGACCCAGTACTTC.

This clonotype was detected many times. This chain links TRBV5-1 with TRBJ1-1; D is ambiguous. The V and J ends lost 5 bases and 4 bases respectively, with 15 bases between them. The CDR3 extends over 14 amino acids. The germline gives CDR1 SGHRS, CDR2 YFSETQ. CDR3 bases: TGCGCCAGCAGATTTTCCGAGGGTGGCACTGAAGCTTTCTTT. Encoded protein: CASRFSEGGTEAFF.

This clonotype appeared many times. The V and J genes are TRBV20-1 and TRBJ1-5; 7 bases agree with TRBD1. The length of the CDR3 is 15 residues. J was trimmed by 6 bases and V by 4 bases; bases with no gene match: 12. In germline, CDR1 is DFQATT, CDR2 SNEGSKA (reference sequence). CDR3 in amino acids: CSATDRAGDGQPQHF. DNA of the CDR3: TGCAGTGCTACTGACAGGGCGGGTGATGGTCAGCCCCAGCATTTT.

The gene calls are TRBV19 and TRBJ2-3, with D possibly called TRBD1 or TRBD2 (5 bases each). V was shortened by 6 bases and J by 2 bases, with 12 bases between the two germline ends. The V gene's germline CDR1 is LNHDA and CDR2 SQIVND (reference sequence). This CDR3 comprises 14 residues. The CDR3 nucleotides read TGTGCCAGTAGGAGGGGTTCTTCCACAGATACGCAGTATTTT. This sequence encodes CASRRGSSTDTQYF. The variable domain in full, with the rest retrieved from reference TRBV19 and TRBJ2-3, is DGGITQSPKYLFRKEGQNVTLSCEQNLNHDAMYWYRQDPGQGLRLIYYSQIVNDFQKGDIAEGYSVSREKKESFPLTVTSAQKNPTAFYLCASRRGSSTDTQYFGPGTRLTVL.

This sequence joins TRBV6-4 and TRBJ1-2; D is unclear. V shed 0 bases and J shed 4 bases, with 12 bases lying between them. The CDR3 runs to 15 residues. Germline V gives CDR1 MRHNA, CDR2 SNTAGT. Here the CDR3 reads CASSDSVGSGYGYTF. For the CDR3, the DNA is TGTGCCAGCAGTGACTCGGTCGGCAGTGGCTATGGCTACACCTTC.

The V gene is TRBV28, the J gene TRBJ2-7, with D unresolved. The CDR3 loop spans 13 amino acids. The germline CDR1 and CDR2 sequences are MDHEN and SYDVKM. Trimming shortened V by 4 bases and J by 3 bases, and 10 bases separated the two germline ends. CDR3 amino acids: CASSSLINYEQYF. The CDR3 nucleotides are TGTGCCAGCAGTTCCCTCATAAACTACGAGCAGTACTTC.

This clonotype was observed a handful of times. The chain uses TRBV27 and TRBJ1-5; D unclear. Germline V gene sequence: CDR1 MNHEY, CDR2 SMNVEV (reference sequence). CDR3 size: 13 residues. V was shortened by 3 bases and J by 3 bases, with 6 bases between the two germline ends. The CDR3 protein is CASSLRHNQPQHF. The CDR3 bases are TGTGCCAGCAGTTTGCGGCACAATCAGCCCCAGCATTTT.

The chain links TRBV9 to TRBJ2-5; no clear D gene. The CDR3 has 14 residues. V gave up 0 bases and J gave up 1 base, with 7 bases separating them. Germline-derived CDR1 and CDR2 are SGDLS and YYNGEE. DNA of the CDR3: TGTGCCAGCAGCGTAGGAGCGTTCCAAGAGACCCAGTACTTC. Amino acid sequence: CASSVGAFQETQYF.

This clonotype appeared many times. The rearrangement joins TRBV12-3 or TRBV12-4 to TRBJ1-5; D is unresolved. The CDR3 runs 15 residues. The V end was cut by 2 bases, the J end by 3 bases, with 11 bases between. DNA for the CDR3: TGTGCCAGCAGTTTACCAGGCTTTTCCAATCAGCCCCAGCATTTT. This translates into CASSLPGFSNQPQHF.

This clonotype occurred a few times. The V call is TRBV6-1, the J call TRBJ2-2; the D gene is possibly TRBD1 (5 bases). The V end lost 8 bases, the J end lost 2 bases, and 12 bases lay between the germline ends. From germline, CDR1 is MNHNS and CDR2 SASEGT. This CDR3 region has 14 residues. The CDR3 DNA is TGTGCCAGCGGGCTAGGACAAAACACCGGGGAGCTGTTTTTT. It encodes CASGLGQNTGELFF.

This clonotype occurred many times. CDR3 nucleotides: TGTGCCAGCTCACCACTCCGGGAGTCAAAAGAGACCCAGTACTTC. It is translated as CASSPLRESKETQYF. This rearrangement joins TRBV18 to TRBJ2-5; D may be TRBD2 (6 bases). This CDR3 is built from 15 residues. The germline V gene has CDR1 KGHSH and CDR2 LQKENI. V gave up 1 base and J gave up 3 bases, with 12 bases separating them.

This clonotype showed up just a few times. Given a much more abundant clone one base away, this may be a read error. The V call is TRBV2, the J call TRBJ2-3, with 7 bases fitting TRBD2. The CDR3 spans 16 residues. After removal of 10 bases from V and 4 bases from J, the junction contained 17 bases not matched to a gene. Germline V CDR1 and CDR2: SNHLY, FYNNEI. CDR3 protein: CATRLAVASFADTQYF. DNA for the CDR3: TGTGCCACGCGACTAGCTGTGGCGTCTTTCGCAGATACGCAGTATTTT.

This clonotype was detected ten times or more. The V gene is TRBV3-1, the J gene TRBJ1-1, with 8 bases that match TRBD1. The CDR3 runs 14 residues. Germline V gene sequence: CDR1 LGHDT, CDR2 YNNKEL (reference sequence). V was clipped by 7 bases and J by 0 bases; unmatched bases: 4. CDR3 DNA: TGTGCCAGCACCAGGGGGCGAATGAACACTGAAGCTTTCTTT. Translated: CASTRGRMNTEAFF.

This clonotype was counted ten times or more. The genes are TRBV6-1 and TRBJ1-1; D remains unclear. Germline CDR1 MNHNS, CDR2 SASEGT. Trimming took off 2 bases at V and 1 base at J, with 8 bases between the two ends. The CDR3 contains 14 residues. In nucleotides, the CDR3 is TGTGCCAGCAGTGAAATGGACTCGAACACTGAAGCTTTCTTT. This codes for CASSEMDSNTEAFF.

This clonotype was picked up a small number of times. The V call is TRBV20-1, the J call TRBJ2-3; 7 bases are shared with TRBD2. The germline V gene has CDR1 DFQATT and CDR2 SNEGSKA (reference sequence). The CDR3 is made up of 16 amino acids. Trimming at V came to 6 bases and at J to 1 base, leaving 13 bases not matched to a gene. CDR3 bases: TGCAGTGCCCCATTAGGCCGGGGGGTGCGCACAGATACGCAGTATTTT. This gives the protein CSAPLGRGVRTDTQYF.

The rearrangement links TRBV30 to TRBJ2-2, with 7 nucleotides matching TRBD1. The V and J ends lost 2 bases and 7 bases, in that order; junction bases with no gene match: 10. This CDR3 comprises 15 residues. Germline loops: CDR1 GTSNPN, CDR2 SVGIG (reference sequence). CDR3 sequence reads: CAWSLARGPGGELFF. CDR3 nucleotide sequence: TGTGCCTGGAGTTTAGCGAGGGGGCCCGGCGGGGAGCTGTTTTTT.

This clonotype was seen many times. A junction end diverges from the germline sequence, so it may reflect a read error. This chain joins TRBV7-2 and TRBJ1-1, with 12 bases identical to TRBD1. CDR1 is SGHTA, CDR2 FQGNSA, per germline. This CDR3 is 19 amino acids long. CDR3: CASSLVSEGQGALLTVAFF. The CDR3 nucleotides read TGTGCCAGCAGCTTAGTGTCCGAGGGACAGGGGGCGCTTTTGACTGTAGCTTTCTTT.

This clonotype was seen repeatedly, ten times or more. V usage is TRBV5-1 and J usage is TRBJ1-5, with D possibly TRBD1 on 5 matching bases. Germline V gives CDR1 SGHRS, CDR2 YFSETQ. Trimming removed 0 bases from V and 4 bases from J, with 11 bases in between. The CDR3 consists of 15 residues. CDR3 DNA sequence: TGCGCCAGCAGCTTGGGAGCCCAGGGTAATCAGCCCCAGCATTTT. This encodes CASSLGAQGNQPQHF.

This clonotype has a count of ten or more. CDR3 sequence: CASSQEKRQGVYEQYF. The CDR3 coding sequence is TGCGCCAGCAGCCAAGAAAAGAGACAGGGGGTCTACGAGCAGTACTTC. The chain has TRBV4-1 and TRBJ2-7; 9 positions agree with TRBD1. The CDR3 totals 16 residues. V lost 0 bases to trimming and J lost 3 bases; unmatched junction nucleotides: 6. The germline CDR1 and CDR2 sequences are MGHRA and YSYEKL.

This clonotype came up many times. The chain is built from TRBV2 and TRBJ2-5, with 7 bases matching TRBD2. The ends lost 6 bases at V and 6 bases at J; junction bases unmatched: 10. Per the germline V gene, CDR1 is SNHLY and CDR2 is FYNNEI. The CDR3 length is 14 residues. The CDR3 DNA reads TGTGCCAGCAGGCCGGGGGGTCCTGGGAAGACCCAGTACTTC. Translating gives CASRPGGPGKTQYF.

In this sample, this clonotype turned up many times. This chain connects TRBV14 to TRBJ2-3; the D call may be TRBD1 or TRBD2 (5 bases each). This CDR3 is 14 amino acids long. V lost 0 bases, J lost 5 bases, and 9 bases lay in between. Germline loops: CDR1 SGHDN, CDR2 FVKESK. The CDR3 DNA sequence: TGTGCCAGCAGCCAAGAGACAGAGGGAGATACGCAGTATTTT. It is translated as CASSQETEGDTQYF.

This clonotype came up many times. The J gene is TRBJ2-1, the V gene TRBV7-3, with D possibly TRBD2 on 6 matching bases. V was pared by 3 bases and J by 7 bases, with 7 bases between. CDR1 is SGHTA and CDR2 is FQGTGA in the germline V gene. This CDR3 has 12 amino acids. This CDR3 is CASSLGRNEQFF. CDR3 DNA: TGTGCCAGCAGCTTGGGGAGGAATGAGCAGTTCTTC.

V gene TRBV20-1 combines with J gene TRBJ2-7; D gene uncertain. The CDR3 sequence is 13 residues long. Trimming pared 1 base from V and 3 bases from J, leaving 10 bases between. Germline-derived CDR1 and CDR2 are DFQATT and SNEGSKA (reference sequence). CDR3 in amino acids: CSARGSQDYEQYF. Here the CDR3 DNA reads TGCAGTGCTAGAGGTAGCCAAGACTACGAGCAGTACTTC.

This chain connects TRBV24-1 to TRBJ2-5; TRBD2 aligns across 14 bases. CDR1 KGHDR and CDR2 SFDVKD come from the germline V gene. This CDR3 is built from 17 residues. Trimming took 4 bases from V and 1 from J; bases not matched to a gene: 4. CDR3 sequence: CATSDTGLAGAQETQYF. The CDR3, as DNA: TGTGCCACCAGTGACACGGGACTAGCGGGGGCCCAAGAGACCCAGTACTTC.

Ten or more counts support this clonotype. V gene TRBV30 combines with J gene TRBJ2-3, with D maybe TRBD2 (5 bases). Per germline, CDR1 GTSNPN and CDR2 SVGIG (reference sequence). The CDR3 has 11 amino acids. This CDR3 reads CALGSVDTQYF. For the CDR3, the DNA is TGTGCTCTGGGGAGCGTAGATACGCAGTATTTT.

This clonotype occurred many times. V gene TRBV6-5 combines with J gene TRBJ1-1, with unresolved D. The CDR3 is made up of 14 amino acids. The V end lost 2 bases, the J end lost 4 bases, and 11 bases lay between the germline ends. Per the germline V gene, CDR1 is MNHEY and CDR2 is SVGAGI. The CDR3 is CASSYGLMGTEAFF. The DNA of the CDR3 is TGTGCCAGCAGTTACGGCCTTATGGGCACTGAAGCTTTCTTT.